These 7 T cell receptor beta chains were all obtained from the same sample, sequenced in a study of T cell repertoires in cytomegalovirus infection. MiXCR, applied by TCRdb to the reads, yields one record per CDR3 protein. The sample includes about 210,000 distinct CDR3 sequences, 6% to 8% of them seen just once. Sequences were obtained from PBMCs. Source of these receptors: a human donor in good health (CMV status not recorded). Some clones in this sample may be carry-over from other donors' samples.

This clonotype was detected many times. The V and J genes are TRBV12-3 or TRBV12-4 and TRBJ2-1, with TRBD2 matching 9 bases. The CDR3 loop spans 14 amino acids. Unmatched junction bases numbered 3, after V lost 6 bases and J lost 3 bases. The CDR3: CASRGLAFYNEQFF. The CDR3 bases are TGTGCCAGCAGGGGACTAGCATTCTACAATGAGCAGTTCTTC.

The chain uses TRBV18 and TRBJ2-1, with 10 positions matching TRBD2. Germline loops: CDR1 KGHSH, CDR2 LQKENI. The junction had 4 bases not matched to a gene; V was cut back by 1 base and J by 7 bases. The CDR3 has 15 residues. The CDR3 DNA sequence: TGTGCCAGCTCACCACTATCTAGCGGGGGAAATGAGCAGTTCTTC. Its translation: CASSPLSSGGNEQFF.

There are a few counts of this clonotype. The CDR3 DNA sequence: TGCAGCGTTTCCCTCACAGATACGCAGTATTTT. Encoded protein: CSVSLTDTQYF. V gene TRBV29-1 combines with J gene TRBJ2-3; D gene ambiguous. Trimming pared 5 bases from V and 2 bases from J, leaving 5 bases between. The CDR3 has 11 residues. Per germline, CDR1 SQVTM and CDR2 ANQGSEA.

There are many counts of this clonotype. This chain joins TRBV7-8 and TRBJ2-3; 11 bases line up with TRBD1. Germline V gene sequence: CDR1 SGHVS, CDR2 FQNEAQ. The CDR3 contains 14 residues. V was pared by 4 bases and J by 6 bases, with 3 bases of the junction left unmatched. The DNA of the CDR3 is TGTGCCAGCAGCTCCCGGGACAGGGGGGATACGCAGTATTTT. Its translation is CASSSRDRGDTQYF.

This clonotype was seen at least ten times. J is TRBJ2-3 and V is TRBV7-8, with D perhaps matching TRBD1 or TRBD2 (5 bases each). The CDR3 runs 15 residues. Germline V gives CDR1 SGHVS, CDR2 FQNEAQ. V lost 1 base and J lost 1, with 9 bases in between. The CDR3 sequence: CASSLEGTRTDTQYF. CDR3 bases: TGTGCCAGCAGCTTAGAAGGGACCCGCACAGATACGCAGTATTTT.

This clonotype was observed at least ten times. The chain has TRBV6-2 or TRBV6-3 and TRBJ1-5; D gene unclear. CDR1 and CDR2 (germline): MNHEY, SVGEGT. Trimming pared 4 bases from V and 4 bases from J, leaving 8 bases between. This CDR3 has 13 residues. CDR3 sequence (DNA): TGTGCCAGCAGTTCGCCGGGGAATCAGCCCCAGCATTTT. This sequence encodes CASSSPGNQPQHF.

This clonotype was counted ten times or more. The chain is built from TRBV7-9 and TRBJ2-7, with 7 bases lining up with TRBD2. CDR3 length: 16 residues. Germline V lookup: CDR1 SEHNR, CDR2 FQNEAQ (reference sequence). The V and J ends lost 1 base and 3 bases, in that order; junction bases with no gene match: 9. DNA of the CDR3: TGTGCCAGCAGCTTAGTCGCTGGGACTACAGTCTACGAGCAGTACTTC. Residues: CASSLVAGTTVYEQYF.